This T cell receptor (beta chain) is from a study of PD-L1 blockade in urothelial cancer. Study-level information: Blood underwent analysis 3 weeks (second dose) and 6 weeks after treatment began.

Time point of the sample: peripheral blood 6 weeks after treatment start. The length of the CDR3 is 16 residues. CDR1 and CDR2 (germline): SGDLS, YYNGEE. Trimming removed 0 bases from V and 1 base from J, with 14 bases in between. Clones were sequenced by immunoSEQ multiplex PCR, and TCRdb holds only the in-frame ones, with some missing. The table includes some 110,000 clones, 75% to 95% detected once. Material: PBMCs, obtained around atezolizumab (anti-PD-L1) treatment. This TCR was sampled from a man aged 60-69 years with urothelial cancer. V is TRBV9 and J is TRBJ2-7; D is perhaps TRBD2 (6 bases). This chain's CDR3 is CASSVAAGSGSYEQYF. The CDR3 DNA reads TGTGCCAGCAGCGTAGCTGCGGGAAGCGGTTCCTACGAGCAGTACTTC.